The 27 T cell receptor beta chains below come from one sample, sequenced in a study of regulatory T cells in long-lasting Graves disease. Time point specified: persistent/refractory GD, antithyroid drugs over 5 years with positive TRAb. Isolated PBMC RNA provided the starting material for the TCR library. According to the study, TCR beta libraries were built with iRepertoire HTBI primers and CDR3-region Arm-PCR. TCRdb processed the multiplex PCR reads anew with MiXCR; each CDR3 protein has one entry. The profile covers under 500,000 distinct CDR3 sequences, with roughly 20% appearing a single time and 7% to 9.5% taken by the ten largest. Sequencing used peripheral blood mononuclear cells (PBMCs), obtained when the disease was refractory, from a patient treated with antithyroid drugs. Receptors were obtained from a female donor with Graves disease.

This clonotype showed up just a few times. V usage is TRBV7-2 and J usage is TRBJ2-5; possibly TRBD1 or TRBD2 for D (5 bases each). The CDR3 sequence is 13 residues long. The V end lost 6 bases, the J end lost 4 bases, and 12 bases lay between the germline ends. Germline V CDR1 and CDR2: SGHTA, FQGNSA. DNA for the CDR3: TGTGCCAGCAGACCCGACAGCGGAGAGACCCAGTACTTC. It yields the protein CASRPDSGETQYF. Full variable domain (rest looked up from reference TRBV7-2 and TRBJ2-5): GAGVSQSPSNKVTEKGKDVELRCDPISGHTALYWYRQSLGQGLEFLIYFQGNSAPDKSGLPSDRFSAERTGGSVSTLTIQRTQQEDSAVYLCASRPDSGETQYFGPGTRLLVL.

This clonotype was observed a handful of times. The chain uses TRBV29-1 and TRBJ2-7; D gene uncertain. The CDR3 totals 12 residues. CDR1 and CDR2 from the germline V gene are SQVTM and ANQGSEA. V shed 6 bases and J shed 2 bases, with 11 bases lying between them. The CDR3 here is CSVVVLAYEQYF. The CDR3 bases are TGCAGCGTGGTGGTATTGGCCTACGAGCAGTACTTC.

This clonotype was seen a handful of times. The rearrangement uses TRBV5-4 and TRBJ2-7; 7 positions agree with TRBD2. This CDR3 has 14 residues. Trimming at V came to 4 bases and at J to 6 bases, leaving 10 bases not matched to a gene. Germline V gene sequence: CDR1 SGHNT, CDR2 YYREEE (reference sequence). CDR3 in amino acids: CASSPIGGGLEQYF. In nucleotides, the CDR3 is TGTGCCAGCAGCCCCATCGGGGGAGGGCTCGAGCAGTACTTC.

In its sample, this clonotype was seen many times. V usage is TRBV27 and J usage is TRBJ1-5; D remains ambiguous. CDR1 MNHEY and CDR2 SMNVEV come from the germline V gene (reference sequence). Trimming removed 3 bases at V and 2 bases at J, with 17 bases between. The CDR3 contains 17 residues. This chain's CDR3 is CASSFYDPLSGNQPQHF. The CDR3 DNA reads as TGTGCCAGCAGTTTCTACGACCCCCTATCAGGCAATCAGCCCCAGCATTTT.

The V and J genes are TRBV27 and TRBJ2-7; D uncertain. The V gene's germline CDR1 is MNHEY and CDR2 SMNVEV (reference sequence). Trimming pared 3 bases from V and 0 bases from J, leaving 9 bases between. This CDR3 spans 14 amino acids. The CDR3 DNA sequence: TGTGCCAGCAGTTTGACGGAGAGCTCCTACGAGCAGTACTTC. It is translated as CASSLTESSYEQYF.

This clonotype was seen a handful of times. The genes are TRBV24-1 and TRBJ1-6; D remains unclear. This CDR3 is 11 amino acids long. V lost 7 bases to trimming and J lost 11 bases, with 8 bases between them. Germline lookup yields CDR1 KGHDR and CDR2 SFDVKD. The CDR3 DNA sequence: TGTGCCACCAGGAGTGGTACACCCCTCCACTTT. Its protein product is CATRSGTPLHF.

In this sample, this clonotype turned up many times. The genes are TRBV20-1 and TRBJ2-4, with D perhaps TRBD1 (6 bases). The ends were cut back, 2 bases at V and 7 bases at J, with 12 bases in the middle. The CDR3 spans 13 residues. Germline loops: CDR1 DFQATT, CDR2 SNEGSKA (reference sequence). CDR3: CSARPQGLNIQYF. In DNA, the CDR3 is TGCAGTGCTAGACCTCAGGGGCTTAACATTCAGTACTTC.

This clonotype was counted at least ten times. The chain couples TRBV28 to TRBJ2-7, with 8 nucleotides matching TRBD2. The CDR3 extends over 16 amino acids. Germline V gene lookup returns CDR1 MDHEN and CDR2 SYDVKM. The ends lost 3 bases at V and 6 bases at J; junction bases unmatched: 13. Here the CDR3 reads CASSLDSGIKFLEQYF. The CDR3 DNA reads TGTGCCAGCAGTTTGGATAGCGGGATCAAATTCCTCGAGCAGTACTTC.

For this clonotype: Since a much larger clone is just one base distant, this may be a read error. The gene calls are TRBV13 and TRBJ2-7; 9 positions match TRBD2. The CDR3 runs to 16 residues. V lost 5 bases, J lost 5 bases, and 13 bases stayed unmatched. Looked up from germline, CDR1 is PRHDT and CDR2 is FYEKMQ (reference sequence). DNA for the CDR3: TGTGCCAGCAGCGCCATGGGCGAGCGGGAGGACCACGAGCAGTACTTC. Its protein is CASSAMGEREDHEQYF.

The table lists this clonotype with many counts. The chain uses TRBV28 and TRBJ1-6; the D gene is possibly TRBD1 (5 bases). V shed 3 bases and J shed 13 bases, with 7 bases lying between them. Looked up from germline, CDR1 is MDHEN and CDR2 is SYDVKM. The CDR3 runs 11 residues. CDR3 in amino acids: CASSFRGPLHF. In nucleotides, the CDR3 is TGTGCCAGCAGTTTTCGGGGGCCCCTCCACTTT.

Points on this clonotype: With a much larger clone just one base away, this may be a read error. J is TRBJ1-6 and V is TRBV5-6; tentatively, D is TRBD1 (5 bases). The CDR3 spans 16 residues. Germline values: CDR1 SGHDT, CDR2 YYEEEE. The CDR3 nucleotides read TGTGCCTGCAGCTCCCGGAGGGCAGGGTTCACTTCACCCCTCCACTTT. It translates to CACSSRRAGFTSPLHF.

The V gene is TRBV13, the J gene TRBJ2-1; D is possibly TRBD1 or TRBD2 (5 bases each). The germline V and J ends were trimmed by 4 bases and 12 bases, with 16 bases remaining between them. The CDR3 totals 13 residues. CDR1 and CDR2 (germline): PRHDT, FYEKMQ (reference sequence). CDR3 in DNA: TGTGCCAGCAGCTCCGGGGACGGGATCAGGCAGTTCTTC. As protein: CASSSGDGIRQFF.

The J gene is TRBJ2-5, the V gene TRBV6-1; 12 bases are shared with TRBD2. The CDR3 length is 14 residues. Trimming took 6 bases from V and 4 from J; bases not matched to a gene: 3. Germline values: CDR1 MNHNS, CDR2 SASEGT. CDR3 sequence reads: CASRETSGRETQYF. The CDR3 DNA follows: TGTGCCAGCAGGGAGACTAGCGGGAGAGAGACCCAGTACTTC.

This chain links TRBV5-5 with TRBJ1-1; maybe TRBD1 (5 bases). This CDR3 is 14 amino acids long. V lost 1 base and J 6 bases, leaving 13 bases between the germline ends. Germline lookup yields CDR1 SGHKS and CDR2 YYEKEE (reference sequence). The CDR3 DNA reads as TGTGCCAGCAGCTTGACCGACAGTCTCCCTGAAGCTTTCTTT. Translating gives CASSLTDSLPEAFF.

The chain employs TRBV19 and TRBJ2-7, with no clear D. The CDR3 consists of 13 residues. Trimming removed 5 bases at V and 3 bases at J, with 11 bases between. Per germline, CDR1 LNHDA and CDR2 SQIVND (reference sequence). DNA for the CDR3: TGTGCCAGTAGTTTTCTACAGAGCTACGAGCAGTACTTC. Protein: CASSFLQSYEQYF.

This clonotype was seen only a few times. The V gene is TRBV7-9, the J gene TRBJ2-7; D is unclear. CDR1 SEHNR and CDR2 FQNEAQ come from the germline V gene (reference sequence). Deletions cut 4 bases from V and 7 bases from J, with 11 bases between. CDR3 length: 12 residues. The CDR3 spells CASSSPSMEQYF. CDR3 nucleotides: TGTGCCAGCAGCTCACCTTCTATGGAGCAGTACTTC.

The gene calls are TRBV19 and TRBJ1-1; D is possibly TRBD1 (5 bases). V was pared by 3 bases and J by 4 bases, with 15 bases between. The CDR3 sequence is 15 residues long. Germline CDR1 and CDR2: LNHDA and SQIVND (reference sequence). The CDR3 DNA follows: TGTGCCAGTAGTATGGATCAGGGATGGTCCACTGAAGCTTTCTTT. Residues: CASSMDQGWSTEAFF.

This clonotype was counted many times. V is TRBV12-3 or TRBV12-4 and J is TRBJ1-4; tentatively, D is TRBD1 (5 bases). The CDR3 is 15 residues long. Trimming shortened V by 6 bases and J by 7 bases, and 18 bases separated the two germline ends. Here the CDR3 reads CASSPPDSLSEKLFF. The CDR3 DNA reads as TGTGCCAGCAGCCCCCCCGACAGCCTTAGTGAAAAACTGTTTTTT.

The rearrangement links TRBV4-3 to TRBJ2-5, with no clear D. Germline V gene data show CDR1 as LGHNA and CDR2 as YSLEER. V lost 0 bases to trimming and J lost 1 base, with 9 bases between them. The CDR3 totals 15 residues. CDR3 protein: CASSQDLGSQETQYF. The CDR3 region has the DNA TGCGCCAGCAGCCAAGATCTTGGTAGCCAAGAGACCCAGTACTTC.

Ten or more counts support this clonotype. The chain employs TRBV2 and TRBJ1-4; D possibly corresponds to TRBD1 (5 bases). Germline V gene data show CDR1 as SNHLY and CDR2 as FYNNEI. V was shortened by 4 bases and J by 7 bases, with 13 bases between the two germline ends. This CDR3 spans 14 amino acids. The CDR3: CASSGQGIGEKLFF. CDR3 coding DNA: TGTGCCAGCAGTGGGCAGGGTATTGGTGAAAAACTGTTTTTT.

This clonotype was counted between two and nine times. The V call is TRBV6-2 or TRBV6-3, the J call TRBJ2-7; 8 bases match TRBD1. The V segment lost 2 bases and the J segment 4 bases; nucleotides outside the gene matches: 4. Germline V gene data show CDR1 as MNHEY and CDR2 as SVGEGT. The CDR3 is made up of 14 amino acids. The CDR3 nucleotides read TGTGCCAGCAGTTACGGCAGGGGGCGATACGAGCAGTACTTC. Encoded protein: CASSYGRGRYEQYF.

This clonotype was seen ten or more times. The CDR3 protein is CASSFGLAGVEQYF. In DNA form, the CDR3 reads TGTGCCAGCAGCTTCGGACTAGCGGGAGTTGAGCAGTACTTC. This chain joins TRBV27 and TRBJ2-7; 13 nucleotides line up with TRBD2. This CDR3 region has 14 residues. Germline-derived CDR1 and CDR2 are MNHEY and SMNVEV (reference sequence). The J segment lost 7 bases and the V segment lost 6 bases, leaving 6 bases of the junction unmatched.

The chain links TRBV7-9 to TRBJ2-7; 12 bases are shared with TRBD2. V gave up 5 bases and J gave up 3 bases; unmatched junction bases: 11. Germline CDR1 reads SEHNR; CDR2 reads FQNEAQ (reference sequence). The CDR3 runs to 17 residues. The CDR3 nucleotides read TGTGCCAGCAGCCCAGAAGGACCGACTAGCGGGGGCTACGAGCAGTACTTC. Protein: CASSPEGPTSGGYEQYF.

This clonotype was found a few times. The gene calls are TRBV19 and TRBJ2-4; D not certain. V was shortened by 9 bases and J by 7 bases, with 10 bases between the two germline ends. Germline assignment: CDR1 LNHDA and CDR2 SQIVND (reference sequence). This CDR3 is built from 11 residues. The CDR3 protein is CARTGRNIQYF. The CDR3 coding sequence is TGTGCCAGGACCGGCAGGAACATTCAGTACTTC.

A word on this clonotype: One base away lies a much larger clone, so this may be a sequencing read error. The gene calls are TRBV7-2 and TRBJ1-1; D ambiguous. The CDR3 extends over 15 amino acids. Germline CDR1 reads SGHTA; CDR2 reads FQGNSA. Trimming cost V 5 bases and J 1 base, with 14 bases left between them. The CDR3 spells CASSPPFTPNTEAFF. The CDR3 DNA sequence: TGTGCCAGCAGCCCGCCCTTTACACCGAACACTGAAGCTTTCTTT.

Here the CDR3 DNA reads TGTGCCAGCATTCCAACAGGGCTGGGAACTTATGGCTACACCTTC. It specifies CASIPTGLGTYGYTF. This chain links TRBV6-2 or TRBV6-3 with TRBJ1-2; maybe TRBD1 (6 bases). Germline V gene lookup returns CDR1 MNHEY and CDR2 SVGEGT. V shed 7 bases and J shed 5 bases, with 20 bases lying between them. The CDR3 consists of 15 residues.

This clonotype was observed a handful of times. The chain links TRBV19 to TRBJ2-7, with D perhaps matching TRBD2 (6 bases). The CDR3 runs to 14 residues. Germline V CDR1 and CDR2: LNHDA, SQIVND (reference sequence). V was shortened by 2 bases and J by 3 bases, with 11 bases between the two germline ends. In DNA form, the CDR3 reads TGTGCCAGTAGTATACCAGGGACTTACTACGAGCAGTACTTC. Translating it yields CASSIPGTYYEQYF. The full variable domain, rest sourced from reference TRBV19 and TRBJ2-7, is DGGITQSPKYLFRKEGQNVTLSCEQNLNHDAMYWYRQDPGQGLRLIYYSQIVNDFQKGDIAEGYSVSREKKESFPLTVTSAQKNPTAFYLCASSIPGTYYEQYFGPGTRLTVT.